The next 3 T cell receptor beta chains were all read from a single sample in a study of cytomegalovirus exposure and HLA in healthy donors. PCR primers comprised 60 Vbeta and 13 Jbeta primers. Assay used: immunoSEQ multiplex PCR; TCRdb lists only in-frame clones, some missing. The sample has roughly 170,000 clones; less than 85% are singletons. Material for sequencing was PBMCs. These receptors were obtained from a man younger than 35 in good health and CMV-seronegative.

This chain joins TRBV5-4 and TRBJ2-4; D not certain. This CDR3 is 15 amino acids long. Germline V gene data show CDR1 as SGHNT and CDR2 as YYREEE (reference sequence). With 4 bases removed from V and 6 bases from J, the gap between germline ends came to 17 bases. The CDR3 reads CASSPSALSGNIQYF. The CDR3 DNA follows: TGTGCCAGCAGCCCGAGCGCGTTGAGTGGAAACATTCAGTACTTC.

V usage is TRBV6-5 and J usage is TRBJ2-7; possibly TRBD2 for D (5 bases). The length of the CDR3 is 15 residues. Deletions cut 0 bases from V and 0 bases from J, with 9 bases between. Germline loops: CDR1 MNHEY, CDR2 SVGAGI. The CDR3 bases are TGTGCCAGCAGTTACTCCCGTGGGAGCTCCTACGAGCAGTACTTC. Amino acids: CASSYSRGSSYEQYF.

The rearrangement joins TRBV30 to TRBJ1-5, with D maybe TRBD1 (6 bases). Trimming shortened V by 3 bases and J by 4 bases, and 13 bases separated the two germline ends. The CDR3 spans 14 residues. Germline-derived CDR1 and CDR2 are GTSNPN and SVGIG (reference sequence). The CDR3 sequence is CAWSLDSLNQPQHF. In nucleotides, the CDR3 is TGTGCCTGGAGCCTGGACAGTTTGAATCAGCCCCAGCATTTT. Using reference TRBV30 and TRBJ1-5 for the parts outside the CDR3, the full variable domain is SQTIHQWPATLVQPVGSPLSLECTVEGTSNPNLYWYRQAAGRGLQLLFYSVGIGQISSEVPQNLSASRPQDRQFILSSKKLLLSDSGFYLCAWSLDSLNQPQHFGDGTRLSIL.